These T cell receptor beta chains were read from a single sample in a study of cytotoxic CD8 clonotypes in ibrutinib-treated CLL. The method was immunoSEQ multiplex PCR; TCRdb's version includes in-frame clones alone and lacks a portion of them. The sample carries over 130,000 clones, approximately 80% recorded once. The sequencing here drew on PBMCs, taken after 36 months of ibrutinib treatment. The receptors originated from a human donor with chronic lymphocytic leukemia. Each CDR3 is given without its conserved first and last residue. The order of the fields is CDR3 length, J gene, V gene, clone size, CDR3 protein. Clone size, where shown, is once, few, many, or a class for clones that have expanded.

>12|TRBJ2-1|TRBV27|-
ASSFQSPLSEQF
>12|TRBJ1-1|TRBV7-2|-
ASSLVQGNTEAF
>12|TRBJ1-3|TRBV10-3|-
AISESGLGNTIY
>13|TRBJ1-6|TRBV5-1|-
ASSAWTGEEGPLH
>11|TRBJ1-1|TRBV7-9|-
ASSPGTGAEAF
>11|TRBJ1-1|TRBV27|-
ASSGIPPGQAF
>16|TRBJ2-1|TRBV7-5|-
VRSFGQGRFSPYNEQF
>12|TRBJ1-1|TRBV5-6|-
ASSLATGLGEAF
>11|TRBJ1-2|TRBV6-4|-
ASSENRVRGYT
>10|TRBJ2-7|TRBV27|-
ASSPRGFEQY
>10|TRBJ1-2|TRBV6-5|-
ASGPHLYGYT
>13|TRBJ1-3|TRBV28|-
ASSPHGSSGNTIY
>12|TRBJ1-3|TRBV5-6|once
ASSLSGYGNTIY
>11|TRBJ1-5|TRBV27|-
ASSLGVGQPQH
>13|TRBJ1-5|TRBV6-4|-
ASSEGPDSNQPQH
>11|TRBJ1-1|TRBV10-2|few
ASILDGNTEAF
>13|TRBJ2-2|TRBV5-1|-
ASSPRQANTGELF
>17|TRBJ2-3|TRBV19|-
ASSIAGLAGGTSTDTQY
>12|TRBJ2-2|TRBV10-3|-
AISADRHTGELF
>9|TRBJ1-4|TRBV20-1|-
SARVSEKLF
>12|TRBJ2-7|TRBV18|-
ASSPQTGIYEQY
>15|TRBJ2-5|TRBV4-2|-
ASSVSWFGLAGETQY
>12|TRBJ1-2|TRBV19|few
ASSDQDFIYGYT
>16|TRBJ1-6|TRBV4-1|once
ASSQDRQGATYNSPLH
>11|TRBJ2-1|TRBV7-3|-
ASSPDSDNEQF
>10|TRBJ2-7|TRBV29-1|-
SVVDSTYEQY
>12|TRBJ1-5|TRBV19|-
ASMSLQGNQPQH
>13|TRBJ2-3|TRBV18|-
ASSTSRTATDTQY
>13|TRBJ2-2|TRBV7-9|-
ASSERGPDAGELF
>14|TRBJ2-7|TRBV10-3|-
AISESMSGNTGEQY
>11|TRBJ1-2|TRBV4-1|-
ASSQVGNYGYT
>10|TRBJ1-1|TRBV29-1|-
SAKQRSTEAF
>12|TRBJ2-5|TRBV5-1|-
ASSSTGSQETQY
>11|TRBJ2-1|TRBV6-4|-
ASSGGNGNEQF
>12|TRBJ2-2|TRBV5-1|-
ASSPVVRTGELF